This T cell receptor beta chain was captured in a study of cytomegalovirus exposure and HLA in healthy donors. Study-level points and caveats: Analysis was carried out at a later point, and it linked a missense DCLRE1C variant to TCR beta V- and J-gene trimming. Differences between HLA loci emerged in a later analysis of TCR association rates, with DRB1 most and HLA-C fewest.

CDR3 length: 11 residues. The germline V and J ends were trimmed by 5 bases and 16 bases, with 15 bases remaining between them. The germline V gene has CDR1 MDHEN and CDR2 SYDVKM. Use of 60 Vbeta and 13 Jbeta primers characterized the PCR. The repertoire was sequenced with immunoSEQ multiplex PCR; TCRdb's copy has only in-frame clones and lacks some. The sample carries 220,000 or so clones, roughly three quarters recorded once. Note on this clone: What it binds is unknown.

Sample: PBMCs. The chain uses TRBV28 and TRBJ1-5; no firm D call. The clonotype originates from a man aged 45-65 years in good health and CMV-seronegative. CDR3 DNA sequence: TGTGCCAGCAGTGATCGCCTGGCACGACATTTT. The encoded protein is CASSDRLARHF.